Described below is a single TCR beta chain sequence and its context. Its antigen remains unknown. The data derive from a study of T-cell memory formation after mild COVID-19. The CDR3 has 13 amino acids. Trimming pared 3 bases from V and 4 bases from J, leaving 4 bases between. Germline V lookup: CDR1 MNHNS, CDR2 SASEGT. TCR alpha and TCR beta cDNA libraries with sample barcodes and UMIs came from 5'RACE using constant-segment primers. MiXCR, run by TCRdb on the 5' RACE reads, gives a single entry per CDR3 protein. Of roughly 120,000 distinct CDR3 sequences listed, approximately 16% are singletons. The study, taken as a whole, reports: The study found balanced CD4/CD8 in clones contracting day 15 to 85 and a CD4+ lean in later expanders.

The chain links TRBV6-1 to TRBJ2-6, with no clear D. This TCR derives from an adult woman who had mild COVID-19 (a few samples of this study predate the infection). Cell type and time point are not known. The sequenced sample consisted of PBMCs or a T cell subset sorted from them (not recorded which). CDR3 residues: CASSDMGANVLTF. DNA of the CDR3: TGTGCCAGCAGTGACATGGGGGCCAACGTCCTGACTTTC.